This T cell receptor beta chain is drawn from a study of response to subunit inactivated influenza vaccine (dated by TCRdb to 2017 to 2018). A note on the overall study: The study used deep quantitative T cell receptor repertoire profiling to track responses to a trivalent subunit inactivated influenza vaccine.

Study-level results and caveats: It was suggested by the authors that each seasonal influenza vaccination may recruit only a limited number of new T cells.

As to this clonotype: The antigen it recognizes is unknown. No clone much larger than this one lies a single base away; base qualities are absent.

The germline V gene encodes CDR1 DFQATT and CDR2 SNEGSKA (reference sequence). Trimming costs V 6 bases and J 3 bases, and their ends lie 7 bases apart. Its CDR3 holds 11 amino acids, cysteine through phenylalanine. The only DNA kept is the CDR3, 33 bases in frame from the first base. Library preparation used RT-PCR. The reads were generated on an Illumina HiSeq 2500. The public reads were reanalyzed by TCRdb: fastp trimming at Q25, MiXCR alignment, in-frame beta chains only. When rows share a CDR3 protein, they turn into one entry using the most common DNA and genes. This sample lists hundreds of thousands of distinct CDR3 sequences; approximately 24% were detected once. Less than 2.5% of the sample is held by the ten biggest clonotypes.

The starting material was CD4+ T cells sorted from PBMCs, obtained roughly 5 days after vaccination. Recombination joined TRBV20-1 with TRBJ2-3, with the D gene not confidently named. The clonotype originates from a man aged 50 or older who received an inactivated influenza vaccine. Donor details come from another sample of the same person, matched by shared clones. The sequenced DNA: TGCAGTGCCGCCGGGACAGATACGCAGTATTTT. Translation gives CSAAGTDTQYF.